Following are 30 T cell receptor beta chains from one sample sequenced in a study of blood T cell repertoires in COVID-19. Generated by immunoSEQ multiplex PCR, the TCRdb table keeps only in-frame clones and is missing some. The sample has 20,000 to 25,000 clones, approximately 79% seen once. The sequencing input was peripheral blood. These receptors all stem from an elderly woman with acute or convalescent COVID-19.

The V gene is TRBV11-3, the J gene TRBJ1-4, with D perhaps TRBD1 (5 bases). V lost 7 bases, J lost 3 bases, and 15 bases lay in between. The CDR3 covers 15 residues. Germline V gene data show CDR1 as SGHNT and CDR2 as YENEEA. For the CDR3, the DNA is TGTGCCAGCACCCTAGACGCGGGGGCTAATGAAAAACTGTTTTTT. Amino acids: CASTLDAGANEKLFF. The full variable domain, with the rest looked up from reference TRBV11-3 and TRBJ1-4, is EAGVVQSPRYKIIEKKQPVAFWCNPISGHNTLYWYLQNLGQGPELLIRYENEEAVDDSQLPKDRFSAERLKGVDSTLKIQPAELGDSAVYLCASTLDAGANEKLFFGSGTQLSVL.

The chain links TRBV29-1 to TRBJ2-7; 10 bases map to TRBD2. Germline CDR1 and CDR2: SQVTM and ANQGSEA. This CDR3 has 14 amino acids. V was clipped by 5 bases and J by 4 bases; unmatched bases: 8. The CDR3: CSVQLSGRPYEQYF. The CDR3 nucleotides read TGCAGCGTTCAACTTAGCGGGAGGCCGTACGAGCAGTACTTC.

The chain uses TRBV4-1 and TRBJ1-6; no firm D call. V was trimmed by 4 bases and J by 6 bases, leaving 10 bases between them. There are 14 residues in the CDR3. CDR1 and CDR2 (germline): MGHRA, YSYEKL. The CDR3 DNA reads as TGCGCCAGCAGCCTCCCGGGGATTAATTCACCCCTCCACTTT. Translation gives CASSLPGINSPLHF.

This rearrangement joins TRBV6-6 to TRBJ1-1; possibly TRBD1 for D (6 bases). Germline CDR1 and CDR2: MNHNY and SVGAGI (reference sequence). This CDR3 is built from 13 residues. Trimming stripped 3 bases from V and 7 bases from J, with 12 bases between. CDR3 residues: CASSYNRVGEAFF. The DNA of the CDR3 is TGTGCCAGCAGTTATAACAGGGTCGGTGAAGCTTTCTTT.

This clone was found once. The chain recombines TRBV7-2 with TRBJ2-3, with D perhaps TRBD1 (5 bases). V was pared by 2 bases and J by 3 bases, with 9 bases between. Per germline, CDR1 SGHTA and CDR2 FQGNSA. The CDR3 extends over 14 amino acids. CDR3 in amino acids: CASSLNAGTDTQYF. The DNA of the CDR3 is TGTGCCAGCAGCTTAAACGCAGGGACAGATACGCAGTATTTT.

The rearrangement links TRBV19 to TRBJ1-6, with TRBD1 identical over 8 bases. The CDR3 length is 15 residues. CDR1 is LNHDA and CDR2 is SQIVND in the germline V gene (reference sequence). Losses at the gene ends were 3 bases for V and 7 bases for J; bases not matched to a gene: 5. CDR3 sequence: CASSIFGQGNSPLHF. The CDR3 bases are TGTGCCAGTAGTATCTTCGGACAGGGAAATTCACCCCTCCACTTT. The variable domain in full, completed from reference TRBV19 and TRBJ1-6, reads DGGITQSPKYLFRKEGQNVTLSCEQNLNHDAMYWYRQDPGQGLRLIYYSQIVNDFQKGDIAEGYSVSREKKESFPLTVTSAQKNPTAFYLCASSIFGQGNSPLHFGNGTRLTVT.

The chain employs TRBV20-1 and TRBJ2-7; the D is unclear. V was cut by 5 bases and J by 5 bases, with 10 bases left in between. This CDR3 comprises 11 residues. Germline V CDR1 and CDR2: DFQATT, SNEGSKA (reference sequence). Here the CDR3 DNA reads TGCAGTGCTCCGGTAGAACACGAGCAGTACTTC. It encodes CSAPVEHEQYF.

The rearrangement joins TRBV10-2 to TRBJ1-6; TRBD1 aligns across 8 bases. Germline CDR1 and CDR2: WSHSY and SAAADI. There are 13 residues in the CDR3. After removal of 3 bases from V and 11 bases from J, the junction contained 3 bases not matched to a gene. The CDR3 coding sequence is TGCGCCAGCAGTGAAGGACAGGGCGCACCCCTCCACTTT. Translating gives CASSEGQGAPLHF.

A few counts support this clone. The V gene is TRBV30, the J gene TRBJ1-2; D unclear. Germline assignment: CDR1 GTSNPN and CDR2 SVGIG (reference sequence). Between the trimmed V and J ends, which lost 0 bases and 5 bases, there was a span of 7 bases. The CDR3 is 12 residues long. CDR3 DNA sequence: TGTGCCTGGAGTGTAACTGAGTATGGCTACACCTTC. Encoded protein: CAWSVTEYGYTF.

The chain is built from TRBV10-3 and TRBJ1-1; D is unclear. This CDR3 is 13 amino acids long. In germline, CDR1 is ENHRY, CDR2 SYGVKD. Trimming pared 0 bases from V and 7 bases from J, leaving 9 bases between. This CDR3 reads CAISESRADEAFF. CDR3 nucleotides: TGTGCCATCAGTGAGTCGCGGGCCGATGAAGCTTTCTTT.

The CDR3 nucleotides read TGTGCCAGTATGGGACAGTCCGAAAGTGAGCAGTTCTTC. Translated: CASMGQSESEQFF. The V call is TRBV19, the J call TRBJ2-1; 7 bases fit TRBD1. J lost 9 bases, V lost 7 bases, and 9 bases had no gene match. The CDR3 runs 13 residues. Germline V CDR1 and CDR2: LNHDA, SQIVND (reference sequence).

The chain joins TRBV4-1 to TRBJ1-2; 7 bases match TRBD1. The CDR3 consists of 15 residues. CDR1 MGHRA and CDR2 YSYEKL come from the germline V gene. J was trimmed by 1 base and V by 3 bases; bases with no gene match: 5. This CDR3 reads CASSHPRQGNYGYTF. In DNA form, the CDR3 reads TGCGCCAGCAGCCATCCCCGACAGGGTAACTATGGCTACACCTTC.

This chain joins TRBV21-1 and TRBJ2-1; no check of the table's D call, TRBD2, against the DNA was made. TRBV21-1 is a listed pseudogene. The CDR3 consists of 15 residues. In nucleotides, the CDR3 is TGTGCCAGCAGCGAATCGGAAGACTCAAACAATGAGCAGTTCTTC. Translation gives CASSESEDSNNEQFF.

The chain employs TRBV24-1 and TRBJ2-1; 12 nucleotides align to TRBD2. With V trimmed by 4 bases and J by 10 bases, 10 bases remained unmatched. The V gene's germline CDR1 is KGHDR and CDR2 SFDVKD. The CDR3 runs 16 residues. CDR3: CATSELLAGGPGEQFF. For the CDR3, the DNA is TGTGCCACCAGTGAACTTCTAGCGGGGGGGCCGGGAGAGCAGTTCTTC.

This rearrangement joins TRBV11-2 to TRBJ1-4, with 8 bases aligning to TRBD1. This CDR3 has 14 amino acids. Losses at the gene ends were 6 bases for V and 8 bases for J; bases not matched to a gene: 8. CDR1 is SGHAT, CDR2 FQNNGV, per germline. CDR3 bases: TGTGCCAGCAGACTGGACAGGGTAACCGAAAAACTGTTTTTT. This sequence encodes CASRLDRVTEKLFF.

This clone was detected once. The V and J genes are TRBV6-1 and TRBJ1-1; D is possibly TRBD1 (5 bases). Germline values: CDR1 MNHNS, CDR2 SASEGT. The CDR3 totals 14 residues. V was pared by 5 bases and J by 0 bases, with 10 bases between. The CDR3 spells CASSFGHLNTEAFF. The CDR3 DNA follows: TGTGCCAGCAGTTTCGGACATTTGAACACTGAAGCTTTCTTT.

This CDR3 is CASSNRTGSYYGYTF. The CDR3 DNA reads as TGTGCCAGCAGTAACCGGACAGGGAGCTACTATGGCTACACCTTC. The chain uses TRBV6-5 and TRBJ1-2; 8 nucleotides align to TRBD1. The CDR3 length is 15 residues. Germline CDR1 and CDR2: MNHEY and SVGAGI. V trimming: 5 bases; J trimming: 3 bases; junction bases outside the gene matches: 8.

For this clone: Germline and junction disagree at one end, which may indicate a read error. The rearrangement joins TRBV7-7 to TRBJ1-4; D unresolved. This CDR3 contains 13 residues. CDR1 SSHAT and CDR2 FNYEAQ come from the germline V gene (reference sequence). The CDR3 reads CASSFSPREKLFF. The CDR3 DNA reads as TGTGCTAGCAGCTTTTCACCTCGGGAAAAACTGTTTTTT. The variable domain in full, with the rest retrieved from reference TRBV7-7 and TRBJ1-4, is GAGVSQSPRYKVTKRGQDVTLRCDPISSHATLYWYQQALGQGPEFLTYFNYEAQPDKSGLPSDRFSAERPEGSISTLTIQRTEQRDSAMYRCASSFSPREKLFFGSGTQLSVL.

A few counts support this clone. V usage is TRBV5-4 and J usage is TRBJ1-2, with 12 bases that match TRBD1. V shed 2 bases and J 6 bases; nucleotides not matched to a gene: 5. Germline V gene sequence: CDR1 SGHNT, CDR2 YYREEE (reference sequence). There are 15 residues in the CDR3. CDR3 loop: CASSFAGTGGNGYTF. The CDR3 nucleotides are TGTGCCAGCAGCTTTGCGGGGACAGGGGGCAATGGCTACACCTTC.

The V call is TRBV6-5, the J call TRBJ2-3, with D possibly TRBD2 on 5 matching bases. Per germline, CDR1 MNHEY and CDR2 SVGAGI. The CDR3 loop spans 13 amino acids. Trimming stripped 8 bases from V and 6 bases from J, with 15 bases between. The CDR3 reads CASSRELADTQYF. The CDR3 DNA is TGTGCCAGCTCCCGAGAGTTAGCGGATACGCAGTATTTT.

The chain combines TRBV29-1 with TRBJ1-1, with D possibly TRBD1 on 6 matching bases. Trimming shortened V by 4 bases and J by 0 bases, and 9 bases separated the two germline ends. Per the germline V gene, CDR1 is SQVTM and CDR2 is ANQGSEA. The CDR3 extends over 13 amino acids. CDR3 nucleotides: TGCAGCGTTGCGACAGGCCTGAACACTGAAGCTTTCTTT. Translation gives CSVATGLNTEAFF.

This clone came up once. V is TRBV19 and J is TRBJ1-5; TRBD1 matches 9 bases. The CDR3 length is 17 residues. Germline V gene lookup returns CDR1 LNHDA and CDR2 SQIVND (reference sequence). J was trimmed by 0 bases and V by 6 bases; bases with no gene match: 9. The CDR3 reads CASRDGGQGYSNQPQHF. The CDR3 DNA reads TGTGCCAGTAGGGATGGGGGACAGGGCTATAGCAATCAGCCCCAGCATTTT.

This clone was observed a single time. The CDR3 DNA follows: TGTGCCAGTTCTAGCGGGACCCGCACAGATACGCAGTATTTT. This encodes CASSSGTRTDTQYF. The chain joins TRBV27 to TRBJ2-3, with 9 bases identical to TRBD2. V was clipped by 9 bases and J by 1 base; unmatched bases: 5. The CDR3 length is 14 residues. Germline values: CDR1 MNHEY, CDR2 SMNVEV (reference sequence).

CDR3 region: CASSLKGAGTEAFF. The CDR3 DNA sequence: TGCGCCAGCAGCTTGAAGGGAGCGGGCACTGAAGCTTTCTTT. The V gene is TRBV5-1, the J gene TRBJ1-1; D remains ambiguous. Germline V CDR1 and CDR2: SGHRS, YFSETQ. Trimming took off 1 base at V and 4 bases at J, with 11 bases between the two ends. The CDR3 is 14 residues long.

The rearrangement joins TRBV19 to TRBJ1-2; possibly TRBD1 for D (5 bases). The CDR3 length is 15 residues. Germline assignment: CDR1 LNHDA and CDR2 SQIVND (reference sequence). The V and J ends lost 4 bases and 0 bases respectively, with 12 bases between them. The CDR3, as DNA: TGTGCCAGTAGTAATCGACAGCTAACTAACTATGGCTACACCTTC. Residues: CASSNRQLTNYGYTF.

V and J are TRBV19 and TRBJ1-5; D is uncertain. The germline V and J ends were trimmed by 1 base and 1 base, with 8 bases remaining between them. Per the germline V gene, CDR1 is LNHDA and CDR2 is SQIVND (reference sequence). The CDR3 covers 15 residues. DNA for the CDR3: TGTGCCAGTAGTATAGGGCCCCCCAGCAATCAGCCCCAGCATTTT. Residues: CASSIGPPSNQPQHF. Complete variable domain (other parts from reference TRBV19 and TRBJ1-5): DGGITQSPKYLFRKEGQNVTLSCEQNLNHDAMYWYRQDPGQGLRLIYYSQIVNDFQKGDIAEGYSVSREKKESFPLTVTSAQKNPTAFYLCASSIGPPSNQPQHFGDGTRLSIL.

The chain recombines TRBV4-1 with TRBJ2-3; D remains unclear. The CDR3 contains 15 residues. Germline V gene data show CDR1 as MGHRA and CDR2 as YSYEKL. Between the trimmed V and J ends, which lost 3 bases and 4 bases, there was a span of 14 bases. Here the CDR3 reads CASSQTLSDPDTQYF. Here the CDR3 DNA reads TGCGCCAGCAGCCAGACTCTATCCGACCCAGATACGCAGTATTTT.

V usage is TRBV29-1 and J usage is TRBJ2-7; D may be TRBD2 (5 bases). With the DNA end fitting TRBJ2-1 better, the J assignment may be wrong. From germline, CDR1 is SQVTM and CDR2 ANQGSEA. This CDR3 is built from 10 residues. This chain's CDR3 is CSVLGGEQFF. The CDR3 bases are TGCAGCGTTTTGGGCGGGGAGCAGTTCTTC.

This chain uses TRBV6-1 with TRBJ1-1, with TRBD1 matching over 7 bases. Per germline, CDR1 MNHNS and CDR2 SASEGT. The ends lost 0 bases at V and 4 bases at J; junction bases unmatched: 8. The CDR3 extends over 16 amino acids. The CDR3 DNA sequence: TGTGCCAGCAGTGAAGCCAGAAGACAGGGTGGCACTGAAGCTTTCTTT. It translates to CASSEARRQGGTEAFF.

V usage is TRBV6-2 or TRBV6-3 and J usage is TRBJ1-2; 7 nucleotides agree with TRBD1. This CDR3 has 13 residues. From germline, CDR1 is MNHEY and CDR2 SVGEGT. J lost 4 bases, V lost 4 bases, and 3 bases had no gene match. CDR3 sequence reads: CASSFRDSYGYTF. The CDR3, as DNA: TGTGCCAGCAGTTTCCGGGACAGCTATGGCTACACCTTC.